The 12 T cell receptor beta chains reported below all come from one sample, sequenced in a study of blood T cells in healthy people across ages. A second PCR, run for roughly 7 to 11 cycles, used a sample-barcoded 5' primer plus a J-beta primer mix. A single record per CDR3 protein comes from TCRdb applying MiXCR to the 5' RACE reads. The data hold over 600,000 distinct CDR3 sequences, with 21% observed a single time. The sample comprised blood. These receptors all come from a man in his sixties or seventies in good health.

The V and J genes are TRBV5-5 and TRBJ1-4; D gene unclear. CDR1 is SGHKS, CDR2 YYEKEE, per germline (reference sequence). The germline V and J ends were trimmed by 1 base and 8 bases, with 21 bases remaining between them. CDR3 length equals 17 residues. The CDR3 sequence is CASSLTGNSGIWEKLFF. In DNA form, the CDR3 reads TGTGCCAGCAGCTTGACCGGAAATTCCGGGATCTGGGAAAAACTGTTTTTT.

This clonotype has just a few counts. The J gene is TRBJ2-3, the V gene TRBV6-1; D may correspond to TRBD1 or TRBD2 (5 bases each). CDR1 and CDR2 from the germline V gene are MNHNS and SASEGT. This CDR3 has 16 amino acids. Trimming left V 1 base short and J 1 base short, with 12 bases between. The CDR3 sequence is CASSEEGRARTDTQYF. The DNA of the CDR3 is TGTGCCAGCAGTGAAGAGGGGCGGGCCCGCACAGATACGCAGTATTTT.

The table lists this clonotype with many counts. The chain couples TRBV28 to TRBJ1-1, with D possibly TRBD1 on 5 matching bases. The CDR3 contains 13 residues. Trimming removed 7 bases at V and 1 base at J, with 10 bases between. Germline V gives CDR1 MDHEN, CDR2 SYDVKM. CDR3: CASKRGWNTEAFF. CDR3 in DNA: TGTGCCAGCAAAAGGGGTTGGAACACTGAAGCTTTCTTT.

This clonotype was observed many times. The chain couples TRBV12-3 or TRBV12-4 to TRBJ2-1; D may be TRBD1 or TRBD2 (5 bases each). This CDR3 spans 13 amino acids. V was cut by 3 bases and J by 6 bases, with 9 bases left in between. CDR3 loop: CASSFTGANEQFF. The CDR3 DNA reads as TGTGCCAGCAGTTTTACCGGGGCCAATGAGCAGTTCTTC.

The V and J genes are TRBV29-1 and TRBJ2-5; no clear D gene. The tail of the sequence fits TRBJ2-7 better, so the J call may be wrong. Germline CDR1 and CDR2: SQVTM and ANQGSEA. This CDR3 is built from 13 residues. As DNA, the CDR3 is TGCAGCGTTGAATCTGGGTCCCCCTACGAGCAGTACTTC. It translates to CSVESGSPYEQYF.

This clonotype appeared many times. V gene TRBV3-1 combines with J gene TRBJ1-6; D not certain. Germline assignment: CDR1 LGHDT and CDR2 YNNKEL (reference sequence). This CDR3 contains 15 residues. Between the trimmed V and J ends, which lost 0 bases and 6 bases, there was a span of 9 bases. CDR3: CASSQDGSPNSPLHF. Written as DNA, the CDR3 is TGTGCCAGCAGCCAAGATGGCAGCCCTAATTCACCCCTCCACTTT.

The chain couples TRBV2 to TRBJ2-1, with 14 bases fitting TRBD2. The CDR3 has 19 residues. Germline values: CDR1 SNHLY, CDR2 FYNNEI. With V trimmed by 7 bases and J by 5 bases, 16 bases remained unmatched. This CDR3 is CASIGLAGGQRLGNNEQFF. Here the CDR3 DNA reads TGTGCCAGCATTGGACTAGCGGGAGGTCAGAGGCTGGGAAACAATGAGCAGTTCTTC.

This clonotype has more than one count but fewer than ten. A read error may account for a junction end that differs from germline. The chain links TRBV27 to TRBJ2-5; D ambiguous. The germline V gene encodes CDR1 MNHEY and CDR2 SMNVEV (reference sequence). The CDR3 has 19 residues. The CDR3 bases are TGTGCCAGCAGTTTACGGTCGTCTTCTGGGTGGGCCTTAAGAGAGGCCCAGTACTTC. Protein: CASSLRSSSGWALREAQYF.

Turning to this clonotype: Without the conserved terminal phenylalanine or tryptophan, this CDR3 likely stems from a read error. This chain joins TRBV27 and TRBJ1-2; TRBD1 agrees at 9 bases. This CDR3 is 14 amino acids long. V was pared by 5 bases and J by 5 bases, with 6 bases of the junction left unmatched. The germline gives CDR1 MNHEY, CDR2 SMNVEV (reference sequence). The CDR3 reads CASSRQGVLYGYTL. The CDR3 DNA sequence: TGTGCCAGCAGTCGACAGGGGGTCTTGTATGGCTACACCCTC.

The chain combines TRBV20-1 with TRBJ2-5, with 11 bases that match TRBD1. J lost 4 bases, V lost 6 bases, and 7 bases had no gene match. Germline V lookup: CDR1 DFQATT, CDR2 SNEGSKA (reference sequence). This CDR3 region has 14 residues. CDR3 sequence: CSAWTGGGGETQYF. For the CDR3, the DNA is TGCAGTGCCTGGACAGGGGGCGGGGGAGAGACCCAGTACTTC.

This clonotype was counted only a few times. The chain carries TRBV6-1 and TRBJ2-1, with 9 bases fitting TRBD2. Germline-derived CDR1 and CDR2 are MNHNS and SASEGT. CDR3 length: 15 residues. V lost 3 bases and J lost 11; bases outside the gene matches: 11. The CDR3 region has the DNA TGTGCCAGCAGTGATTGGACTAGCGCCCTGGGGAAGCAGTTCTTC. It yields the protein CASSDWTSALGKQFF.

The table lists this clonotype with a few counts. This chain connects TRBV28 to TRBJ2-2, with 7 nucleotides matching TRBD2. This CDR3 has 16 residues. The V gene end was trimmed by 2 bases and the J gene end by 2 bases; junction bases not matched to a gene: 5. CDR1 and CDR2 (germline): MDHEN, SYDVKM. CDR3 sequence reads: CASSLPGLPNTGELFF. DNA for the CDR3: TGTGCCAGCAGTTTACCGGGACTACCTAACACCGGGGAGCTGTTTTTT.